The entry below gives a single T cell receptor beta chain sequence along with its context. The repertoire was sequenced with immunoSEQ multiplex PCR; TCRdb's copy has only in-frame clones and lacks some. Of fewer than 350,000 clones in the sample, 88% were seen once. These data come from a study of blood T cell repertoires in COVID-19. Study summary: Acute and convalescent COVID-19 specimens originated in the United States, Italy and Spain.

Specimen: PBMCs or T cells enriched from blood (not recorded which). The source of this sequence is a woman in her twenties or thirties who had recovered from COVID-19.

The CDR3 DNA reads as TGCGCCAGCAGCTTCCGGGACAGTAATGAAAAACTGTTTTTT. Amino acid sequence: CASSFRDSNEKLFF. V usage is TRBV5-1 and J usage is TRBJ1-4; TRBD1 aligns across 7 bases. CDR3 length: 14 amino acids. Per the germline V gene, CDR1 is SGHRS and CDR2 is YFSETQ. V lost 2 bases, J lost 4 bases, and 2 bases stayed unmatched.